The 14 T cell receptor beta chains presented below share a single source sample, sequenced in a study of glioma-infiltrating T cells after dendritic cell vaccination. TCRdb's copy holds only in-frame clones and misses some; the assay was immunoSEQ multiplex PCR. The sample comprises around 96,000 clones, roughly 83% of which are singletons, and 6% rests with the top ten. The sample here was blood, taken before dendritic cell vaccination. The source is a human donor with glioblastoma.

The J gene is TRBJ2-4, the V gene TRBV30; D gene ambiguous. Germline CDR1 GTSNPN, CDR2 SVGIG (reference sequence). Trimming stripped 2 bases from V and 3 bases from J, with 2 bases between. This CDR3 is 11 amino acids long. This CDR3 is CAWSHKNIQYF. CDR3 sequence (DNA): TGTGCCTGGAGTCACAAAAACATTCAGTACTTC.

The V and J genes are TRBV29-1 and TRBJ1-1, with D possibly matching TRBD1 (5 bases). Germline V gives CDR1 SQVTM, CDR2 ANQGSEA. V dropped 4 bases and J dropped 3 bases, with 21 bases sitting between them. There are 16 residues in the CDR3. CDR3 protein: CSVGLRGTGWDTEAFF. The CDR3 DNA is TGCAGCGTTGGTCTCCGGGGGACTGGGTGGGACACTGAAGCTTTCTTT.

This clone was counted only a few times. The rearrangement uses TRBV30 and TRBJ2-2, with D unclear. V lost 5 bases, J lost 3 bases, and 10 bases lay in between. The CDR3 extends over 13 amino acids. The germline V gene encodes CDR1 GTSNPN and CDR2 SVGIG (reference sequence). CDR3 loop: CAWGEQHTGELFF. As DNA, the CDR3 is TGTGCCTGGGGAGAACAACACACCGGGGAGCTGTTTTTT. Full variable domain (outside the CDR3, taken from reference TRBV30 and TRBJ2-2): SQTIHQWPATLVQPVGSPLSLECTVEGTSNPNLYWYRQAAGRGLQLLFYSVGIGQISSEVPQNLSASRPQDRQFILSSKKLLLSDSGFYLCAWGEQHTGELFFGEGSRLTVL.

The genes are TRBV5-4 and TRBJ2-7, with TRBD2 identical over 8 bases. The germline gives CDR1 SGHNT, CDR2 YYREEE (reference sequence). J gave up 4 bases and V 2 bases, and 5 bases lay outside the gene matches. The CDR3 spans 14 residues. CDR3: CASSLPGTSYEQYF. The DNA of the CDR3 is TGTGCCAGCAGCTTACCCGGGACTAGTTACGAGCAGTACTTC.

The CDR3 DNA follows: TGCGCCAGCAGCCTGGAATCAGCGAATTCACCCCTCCACTTT. The encoded protein is CASSLESANSPLHF. The genes are TRBV5-1 and TRBJ1-6; D remains unclear. Germline assignment: CDR1 SGHRS and CDR2 YFSETQ. V lost 4 bases to trimming and J lost 7 bases, with 12 bases between them. The CDR3 runs 14 residues.

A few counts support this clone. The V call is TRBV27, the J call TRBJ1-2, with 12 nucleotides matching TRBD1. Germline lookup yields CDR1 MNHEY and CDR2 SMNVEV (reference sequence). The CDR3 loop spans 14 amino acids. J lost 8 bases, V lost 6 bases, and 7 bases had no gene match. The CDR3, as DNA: TGTGCCAGCAGCCGGGACAGGGGGCGTCGGGGCTACACCTTC. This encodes CASSRDRGRRGYTF.

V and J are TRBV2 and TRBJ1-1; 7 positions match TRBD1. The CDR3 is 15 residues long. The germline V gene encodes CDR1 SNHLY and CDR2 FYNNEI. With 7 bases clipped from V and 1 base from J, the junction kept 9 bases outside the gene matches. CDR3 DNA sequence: TGTGCCAGCACCGACAGGGTTAGGCGGAACACTGAAGCTTTCTTT. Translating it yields CASTDRVRRNTEAFF.

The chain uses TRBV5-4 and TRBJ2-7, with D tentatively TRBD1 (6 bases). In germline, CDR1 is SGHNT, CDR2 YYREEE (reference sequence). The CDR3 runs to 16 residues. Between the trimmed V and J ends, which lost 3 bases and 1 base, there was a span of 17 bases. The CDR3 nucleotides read TGTGCCAGCAGCTCGATACAGGGCCCGACTTCCTACGAGCAGTACTTC. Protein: CASSSIQGPTSYEQYF.

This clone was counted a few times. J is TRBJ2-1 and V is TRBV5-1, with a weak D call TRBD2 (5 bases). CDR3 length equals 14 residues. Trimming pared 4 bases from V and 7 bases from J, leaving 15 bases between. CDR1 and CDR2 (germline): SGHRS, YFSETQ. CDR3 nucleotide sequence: TGCGCCAGCAGCCCGGGAACGTTGGGGAATGAGCAGTTCTTC. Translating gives CASSPGTLGNEQFF.

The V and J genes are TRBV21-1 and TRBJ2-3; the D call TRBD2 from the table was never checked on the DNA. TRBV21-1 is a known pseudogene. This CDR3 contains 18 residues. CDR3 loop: CASSPRTSGRAGTDTQYF. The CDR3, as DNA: TGTGCCAGCAGCCCGCGGACTAGCGGGAGGGCCGGGACAGATACGCAGTATTTT.

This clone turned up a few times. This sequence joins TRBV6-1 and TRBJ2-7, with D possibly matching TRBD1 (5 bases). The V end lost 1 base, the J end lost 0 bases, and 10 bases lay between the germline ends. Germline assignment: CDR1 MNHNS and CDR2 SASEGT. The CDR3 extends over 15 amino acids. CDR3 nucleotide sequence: TGTGCCAGCAGTGAAGGGGGCGCTAGCTCCTACGAGCAGTACTTC. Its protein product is CASSEGGASSYEQYF.

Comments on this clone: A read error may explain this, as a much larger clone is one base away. CDR3 DNA: TGCGCCAGCAGCTTGGGACAAAGCTCCTACGAGCAGTACTTC. Its translation is CASSLGQSSYEQYF. The chain has TRBV5-1 and TRBJ2-7; unclear D gene. Trimming cost V 0 bases and J 0 bases, with 7 bases left between them. In germline, CDR1 is SGHRS, CDR2 YFSETQ. This CDR3 has 14 residues. Supplemented by reference TRBV5-1 and TRBJ2-7, the full variable domain reads KAGVTQTPRYLIKTRGQQVTLSCSPISGHRSVSWYQQTPGQGLQFLFEYFSETQRNKGNFPGRFSGRQFSNSRSEMNVSTLELGDSALYLCASSLGQSSYEQYFGPGTRLTVT.

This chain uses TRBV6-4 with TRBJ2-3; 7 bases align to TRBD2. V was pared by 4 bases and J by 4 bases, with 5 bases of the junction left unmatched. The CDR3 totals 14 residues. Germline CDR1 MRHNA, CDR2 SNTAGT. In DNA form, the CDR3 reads TGTGCCAGCAGTGCGACGGGGAGGGCAGATACGCAGTATTTT. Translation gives CASSATGRADTQYF.

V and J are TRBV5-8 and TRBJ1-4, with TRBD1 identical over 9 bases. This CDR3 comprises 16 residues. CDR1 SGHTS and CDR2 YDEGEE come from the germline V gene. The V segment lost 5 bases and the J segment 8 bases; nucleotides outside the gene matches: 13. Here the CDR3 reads CASSFSPGQGNEKLFF. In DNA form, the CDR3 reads TGTGCCAGCAGTTTTTCCCCGGGACAGGGAAACGAAAAACTGTTTTTT.